One and the same sample provided the 12 T cell receptor beta chains below, sequenced in a study of spatial heterogeneity in lung cancer (dated by TCRdb to the late 2010s). Paper-wide results and their limitations: The number of expanded intratumoral alpha and beta TCRs correlated with the tumor nonsynonymous mutation count.

The antigens of these receptors remain unknown. The method was 5' RACE. Sequencing instrument: NextSeq 500. TCRdb trimmed the raw reads at Q25, called clones with MiXCR and kept productive beta chains. Each entry is one CDR3 protein sequence, shown with its most common DNA and genes. For this sample the table gives roughly 18,000 distinct CDR3 sequences, of which 8.5% to 10% were detected only once. The top ten hold about 22% of the sample. Taken with the paper, the label for time point translates to: sample taken at primary tumor resection. Sequences were derived from lung tumor tissue, sampled at surgery. These receptors came from a female donor with early-stage non-small cell lung cancer.

By sample fraction, this clonotype is medium-sized. Little can be read into the size of this beta chain, an off-target read in a library designed for alpha chains. CDR3 sequence (DNA): TGTGCCAGCTTTGACAGGGTGAACACTGAAGCTTTCTTT. This codes for CASFDRVNTEAFF. This rearrangement joins TRBV7-9 to TRBJ1-1, with 7 bases fitting TRBD1. Germline loops: CDR1 SEHNR, CDR2 FQNEAQ (reference sequence). Unmatched junction bases numbered 3, after V lost 8 bases and J lost 0 bases. There are 13 residues in the CDR3.

Points on this clonotype: This beta chain represents an off-target read in a library built for alpha chains; its size is of limited meaning. J is TRBJ2-2 and V is TRBV3-1; TRBD2 agrees at 8 bases. The CDR3 length is 18 residues. V was clipped by 4 bases and J by 7 bases; unmatched bases: 17. Germline lookup yields CDR1 LGHDT and CDR2 YNNKEL (reference sequence). The CDR3 here is CASSPDGTRGAFVGELFF. CDR3 bases: TGTGCCAGCAGCCCAGACGGGACTAGAGGGGCATTTGTCGGGGAGCTGTTTTTT.

For this clonotype: This beta chain appears as a stray read in a library generated for alpha chains; its size is not informative. The rearrangement joins TRBV6-5 to TRBJ1-4, with TRBD1 as a possible D gene (5 bases). V lost 6 bases to trimming and J lost 8 bases, with 19 bases between them. The CDR3 extends over 15 amino acids. Germline CDR1 reads MNHEY; CDR2 reads SVGAGI. The DNA for the CDR3 is TGTGCCAGCAGCCAGGCACAGGTATCGGGGGAAAAACTGTTTTTT. Protein product: CASSQAQVSGEKLFF.

Many counts were recorded for this clonotype. This beta chain represents an off-target read in a library built for alpha chains; its size is of limited meaning. The rearrangement uses TRBV27 and TRBJ2-7; 7 nucleotides line up with TRBD1. J gave up 3 bases and V 2 bases, and 4 bases lay outside the gene matches. The CDR3 runs 14 residues. CDR1 and CDR2 from the germline V gene are MNHEY and SMNVEV (reference sequence). The CDR3 reads CASSLRRQGYEQYF. Written as DNA, the CDR3 is TGTGCCAGCAGTTTACGCAGACAGGGCTACGAGCAGTACTTC.

In the case of this clonotype: This beta chain turned up in a library designed for alpha chains; as an off-target read, its abundance says little. CDR3 bases: TGTGCCAGTAGTGGCCCGCCCCGGGGCACTGAAGCTTTCTTT. Translation: CASSGPPRGTEAFF. The rearrangement links TRBV19 to TRBJ1-1; D remains ambiguous. The germline V gene has CDR1 LNHDA and CDR2 SQIVND (reference sequence). The length of the CDR3 is 14 residues. V lost 5 bases, J lost 4 bases, and 14 bases lay in between. Using reference TRBV19 and TRBJ1-1 for the parts outside the CDR3, the full variable domain is DGGITQSPKYLFRKEGQNVTLSCEQNLNHDAMYWYRQDPGQGLRLIYYSQIVNDFQKGDIAEGYSVSREKKESFPLTVTSAQKNPTAFYLCASSGPPRGTEAFFGQGTRLTVV.

This clonotype was seen repeatedly, ten times or more. Because the library targeted alpha chains, this beta chain is an off-target read whose size means little. The rearrangement links TRBV10-3 to TRBJ2-7; no clear D. Germline V lookup: CDR1 ENHRY, CDR2 SYGVKD. Trimming cost V 0 bases and J 3 bases, with 6 bases left between them. The CDR3 sequence is 13 residues long. The DNA of the CDR3 is TGTGCCATCAGTGAGTCTCTAATCTACGAGCAGTACTTC. Its protein is CAISESLIYEQYF.

To note about this clonotype: This beta chain appears as a stray read in a library generated for alpha chains; its size is not informative. DNA of the CDR3: TGTGCCAGCAGCCTTCGGGACCGGAGCACAGATACGCAGTATTTT. It specifies CASSLRDRSTDTQYF. The chain employs TRBV7-2 and TRBJ2-3; TRBD1 or TRBD2 may be the D gene (5 bases each). The CDR3 is 15 residues long. Trimming stripped 5 bases from V and 0 bases from J, with 12 bases between. Germline loops: CDR1 SGHTA, CDR2 FQGNSA.

This clonotype was observed at least ten times. This beta chain lies outside the target of a library built for alpha chains; its clone size means little. This chain connects TRBV11-2 to TRBJ1-1; 7 bases fit TRBD1. CDR1 SGHAT and CDR2 FQNNGV come from the germline V gene. J was trimmed by 0 bases and V by 5 bases; bases with no gene match: 3. This CDR3 has 14 residues. CDR3: CASSGGQLNTEAFF. In nucleotides, the CDR3 is TGTGCCAGCAGCGGGGGACAGTTGAACACTGAAGCTTTCTTT.

Many counts were recorded for this clonotype. A library made for alpha chains picked up this beta chain off target, so its size means little. The CDR3 bases are TGCAGTGCTAGAGATCCCCGGGCGGGGTACGAGCAGTACTTC. Protein product: CSARDPRAGYEQYF. The chain carries TRBV20-1 and TRBJ2-7; TRBD2 might be the D (6 bases). With 0 bases removed from V and 4 bases from J, the gap between germline ends came to 13 bases. The CDR3 loop spans 14 amino acids. Germline V gene data show CDR1 as DFQATT and CDR2 as SNEGSKA (reference sequence).

The table lists this clonotype with many counts. Because this beta chain is a stray read in a library intended to capture alpha chains, its abundance should not be given much weight. The rearrangement links TRBV2 to TRBJ2-3, with 15 positions matching TRBD2. The CDR3 length is 17 residues. CDR1 and CDR2 from the germline V gene are SNHLY and FYNNEI. Trimming cost V 6 bases and J 3 bases; bases outside gene matches: 7. DNA of the CDR3: TGTGCCAGCAGCGGGACTAGCGGGGGGACGAGTACAGATACGCAGTATTTT. It is translated as CASSGTSGGTSTDTQYF. The whole variable domain, filled in from reference TRBV2 and TRBJ2-3, reads EPEVTQTPSHQVTQMGQEVILRCVPISNHLYFYWYRQILGQKVEFLVSFYNNEISEKSEIFDDQFSVERPDGSNFTLKIRSTKLEDSAMYFCASSGTSGGTSTDTQYFGPGTRLTVL.

Remarks on this clonotype: This beta chain turned up in a library designed for alpha chains; as an off-target read, its abundance says little. The V call is TRBV20-1, the J call TRBJ2-7, with D hard to call. The CDR3 covers 14 residues. Germline values: CDR1 DFQATT, CDR2 SNEGSKA (reference sequence). Trimming pared 6 bases from V and 0 bases from J, leaving 15 bases between. The CDR3 DNA follows: TGCAGTGCCACGCGGACGCCTGACTCCTACGAGCAGTACTTC. Translation: CSATRTPDSYEQYF.

Of note for this clonotype: Found in a library prepared for alpha chains, this beta chain is an off-target read, and its abundance has little meaning. The chain carries TRBV3-1 and TRBJ2-2; D is perhaps TRBD1 or TRBD2 (5 bases each). The V gene's germline CDR1 is LGHDT and CDR2 YNNKEL (reference sequence). V lost 4 bases and J lost 7, with 10 bases in between. This CDR3 region has 13 residues. The chain's CDR3 is CASSLRGDGELFF. The CDR3 nucleotides read TGTGCCAGCAGCCTAAGGGGAGACGGGGAGCTGTTTTTT.